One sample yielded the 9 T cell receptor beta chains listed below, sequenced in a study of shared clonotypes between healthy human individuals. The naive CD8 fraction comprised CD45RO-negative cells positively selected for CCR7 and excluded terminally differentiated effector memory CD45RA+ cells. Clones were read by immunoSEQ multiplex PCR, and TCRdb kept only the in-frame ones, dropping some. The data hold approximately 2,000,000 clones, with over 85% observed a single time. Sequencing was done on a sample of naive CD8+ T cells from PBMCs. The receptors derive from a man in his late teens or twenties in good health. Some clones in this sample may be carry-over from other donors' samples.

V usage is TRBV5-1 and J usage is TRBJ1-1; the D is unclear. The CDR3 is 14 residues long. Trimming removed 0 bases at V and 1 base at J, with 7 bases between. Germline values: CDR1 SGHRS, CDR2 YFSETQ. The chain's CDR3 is CASSLEHGNTEAFF. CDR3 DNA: TGCGCCAGCAGCTTGGAACACGGGAACACTGAAGCTTTCTTT.

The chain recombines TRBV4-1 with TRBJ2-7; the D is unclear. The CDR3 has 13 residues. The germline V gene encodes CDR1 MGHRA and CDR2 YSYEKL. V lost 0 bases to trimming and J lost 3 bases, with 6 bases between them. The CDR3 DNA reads TGCGCCAGCAGCCAAGAGGTCCGCTACGAGCAGTACTTC. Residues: CASSQEVRYEQYF.

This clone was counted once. For the CDR3, the DNA is TGTGCCAGCAGCCAAGTGAGTTTCGTGAGGGACTTAGACAATGAGCAGTTCTTC. It translates to CASSQVSFVRDLDNEQFF. The chain links TRBV14 to TRBJ2-1; a weak D match, TRBD2 (6 bases). Between the trimmed V and J ends, which lost 1 base and 5 bases, there was a span of 21 bases. The CDR3 has 18 residues. Germline V gene lookup returns CDR1 SGHDN and CDR2 FVKESK.

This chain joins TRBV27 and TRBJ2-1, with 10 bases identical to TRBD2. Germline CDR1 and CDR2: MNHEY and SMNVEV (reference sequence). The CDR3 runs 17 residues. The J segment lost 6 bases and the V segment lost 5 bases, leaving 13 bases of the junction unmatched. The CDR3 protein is CASSIPSLAGRPNEQFF. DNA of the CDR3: TGTGCCAGCAGTATACCTTCACTAGCGGGGCGACCCAATGAGCAGTTCTTC.

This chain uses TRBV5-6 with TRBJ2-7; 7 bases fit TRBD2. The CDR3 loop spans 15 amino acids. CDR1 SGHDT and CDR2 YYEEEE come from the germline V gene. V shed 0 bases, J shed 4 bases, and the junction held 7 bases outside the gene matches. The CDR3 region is CASSLAGGGRYEQYF. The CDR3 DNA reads TGTGCCAGCAGCTTGGCGGGGGGAGGGAGGTACGAGCAGTACTTC.

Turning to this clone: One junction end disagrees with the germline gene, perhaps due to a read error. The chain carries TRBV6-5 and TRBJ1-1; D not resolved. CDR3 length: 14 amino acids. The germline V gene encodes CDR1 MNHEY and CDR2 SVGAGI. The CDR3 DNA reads TGTGCCGGCAGTAGTCCGGGAATGTTCACTGAAGCTTTCTTT. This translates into CAGSSPGMFTEAFF.

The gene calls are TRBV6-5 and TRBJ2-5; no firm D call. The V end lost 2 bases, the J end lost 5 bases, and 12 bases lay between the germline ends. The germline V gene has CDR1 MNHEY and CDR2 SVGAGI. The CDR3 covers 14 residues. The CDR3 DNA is TGTGCCAGCAGTTACCTGCCGCTGGGGGAGACCCAGTACTTC. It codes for CASSYLPLGETQYF.

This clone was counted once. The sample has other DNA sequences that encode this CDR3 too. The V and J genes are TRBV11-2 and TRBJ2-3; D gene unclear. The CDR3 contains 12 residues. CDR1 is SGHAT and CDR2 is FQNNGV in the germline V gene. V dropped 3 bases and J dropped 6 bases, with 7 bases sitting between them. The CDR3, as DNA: TGTGCCAGCAGCTTTGTTGCGGATACGCAGTATTTT. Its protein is CASSFVADTQYF.

This chain's CDR3 is CASSLEHPGTGREQYF. CDR3 coding DNA: TGTGCCAGCAGCTTAGAACACCCCGGGACAGGACGCGAGCAGTACTTC. This rearrangement joins TRBV7-6 to TRBJ2-7, with 8 bases aligning to TRBD1. Germline V gene data show CDR1 as SGHVS and CDR2 as FNYEAQ. The V segment lost 1 base and the J segment 6 bases; nucleotides outside the gene matches: 11. The CDR3 runs to 16 residues.